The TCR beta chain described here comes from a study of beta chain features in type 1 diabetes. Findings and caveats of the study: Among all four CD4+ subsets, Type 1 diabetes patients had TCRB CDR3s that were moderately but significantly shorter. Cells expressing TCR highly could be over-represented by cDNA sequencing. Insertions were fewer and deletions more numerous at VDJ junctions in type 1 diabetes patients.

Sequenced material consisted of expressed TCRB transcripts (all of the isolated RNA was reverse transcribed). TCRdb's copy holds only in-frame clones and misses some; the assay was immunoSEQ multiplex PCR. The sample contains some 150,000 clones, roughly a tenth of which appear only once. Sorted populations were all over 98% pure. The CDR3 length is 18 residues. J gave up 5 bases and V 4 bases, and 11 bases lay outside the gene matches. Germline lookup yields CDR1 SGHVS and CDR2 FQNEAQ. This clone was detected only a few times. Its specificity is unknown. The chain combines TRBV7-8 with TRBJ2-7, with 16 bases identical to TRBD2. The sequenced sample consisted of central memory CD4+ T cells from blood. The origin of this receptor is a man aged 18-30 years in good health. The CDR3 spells CASSSGLAGGPKKNEQYF. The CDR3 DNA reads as TGTGCCAGCAGCTCGGGACTAGCGGGGGGGCCTAAGAAGAACGAGCAGTACTTC.